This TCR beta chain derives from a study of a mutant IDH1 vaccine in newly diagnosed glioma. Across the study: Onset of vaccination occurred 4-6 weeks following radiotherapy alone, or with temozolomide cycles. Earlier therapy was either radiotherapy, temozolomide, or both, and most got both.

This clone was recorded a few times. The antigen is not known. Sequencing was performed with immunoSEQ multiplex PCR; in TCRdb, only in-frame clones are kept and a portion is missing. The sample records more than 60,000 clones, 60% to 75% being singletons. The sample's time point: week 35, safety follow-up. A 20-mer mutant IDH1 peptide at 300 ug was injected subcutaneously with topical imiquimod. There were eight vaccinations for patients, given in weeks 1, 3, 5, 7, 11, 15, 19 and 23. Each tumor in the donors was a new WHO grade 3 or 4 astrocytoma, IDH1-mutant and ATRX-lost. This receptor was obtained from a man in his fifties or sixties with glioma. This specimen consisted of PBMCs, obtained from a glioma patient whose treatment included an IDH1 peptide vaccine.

The CDR3 spells CASRAGAPYEQYF. The CDR3 DNA is TGTGCCAGCAGGGCAGGAGCCCCCTACGAGCAGTACTTC. The chain recombines TRBV7-2 with TRBJ2-7; D is ambiguous. Trimming removed 6 bases at V and 2 bases at J, with 11 bases between. This CDR3 comprises 13 residues. CDR1 is SGHTA and CDR2 is FQGNSA in the germline V gene.